This TCR beta chain was captured by sequencing in a study of T cells in localized non-small cell lung cancer. Overall study findings and caveats: Tumor showed lower T cell clonality than uninvolved adjacent lung, where it was highest. One tumor region alone was sequenced, and heterogeneity therefore remains possible. Adjacent lung held a median roughly 56 of the top 100 tumor clones.

Concerning this clone itself: Its antigen remains unknown.

The CDR3 spans 13 residues. The V and J ends lost 6 bases and 0 bases respectively, with 6 bases between them. Per the germline V gene, CDR1 is MNHNY and CDR2 is SVGAGI (reference sequence). Libraries were prepared by immunoSEQ multiplex PCR; TCRdb keeps only in-frame clonotypes and omits some of them. The sample shows about 77,000 clones, around nine tenths of them seen only once. The gene calls are TRBV6-6 and TRBJ2-1; the D is unclear. Sequencing was performed on peripheral blood, taken before any cancer treatment. The sequence was collected from a woman aged 40 to 75 with stage I squamous cell lung carcinoma. This CDR3 is CASRRSSYNEQFF. CDR3 nucleotide sequence: TGTGCCAGCAGGCGAAGCTCCTACAATGAGCAGTTCTTC.